The 7 T cell receptor beta chains below were found in one sample sequenced in a study of cytomegalovirus exposure and HLA in healthy donors. The PCR made use of 60 Vbeta and 13 Jbeta primers. Some clones are missing from TCRdb's copy, which holds only in-frame ones; the method was immunoSEQ multiplex PCR. The repertoire has 80,000 to 95,000 clones, about three quarters of them found once; the top ten carry approximately 6.5%. Sequencing input: PBMCs. The receptors derive from a female donor in good health and CMV-seronegative.

V and J are TRBV18 and TRBJ2-1, with 10 positions matching TRBD2. With 3 bases clipped from V and 6 bases from J, the junction kept 8 bases outside the gene matches. Germline V lookup: CDR1 KGHSH, CDR2 LQKENI. This CDR3 is 16 amino acids long. As DNA, the CDR3 is TGTGCCAGCTCACCCTCCGGGACTAGCGACGGCAATGAGCAGTTCTTC. This codes for CASSPSGTSDGNEQFF.

V is TRBV2 and J is TRBJ2-1; D remains unclear. Trimming took off 6 bases at V and 5 bases at J, with 14 bases between the two ends. Germline CDR1 and CDR2: SNHLY and FYNNEI. This CDR3 has 14 amino acids. CDR3 region: CASSLSWADNEQFF. The CDR3 bases are TGTGCCAGCAGCCTATCATGGGCTGACAATGAGCAGTTCTTC.

This clone was seen a single time. This chain uses TRBV7-9 with TRBJ2-6; TRBD1 is a possible D gene (6 bases). Germline lookup yields CDR1 SEHNR and CDR2 FQNEAQ (reference sequence). Trimming shortened V by 5 bases and J by 4 bases, and 12 bases separated the two germline ends. The CDR3 length is 15 residues. The CDR3: CASSLAGEGANVLTF. The CDR3 DNA reads TGTGCCAGCAGCCTTGCAGGGGAAGGGGCCAACGTCCTGACTTTC. The full variable domain, rest sourced from reference TRBV7-9 and TRBJ2-6, is DTGVSQNPRHKITKRGQNVTFRCDPISEHNRLYWYRQTLGQGPEFLTYFQNEAQLEKSRLLSDRFSAERPKGSFSTLEIQRTEQGDSAMYLCASSLAGEGANVLTFGAGSRLTVL.

This clone occurred once. The CDR3 reads CASTESLRGRGTIYF. CDR3 nucleotide sequence: TGTGCCAGCACCGAAAGTCTCAGGGGGCGCGGCACCATATATTTT. The chain employs TRBV2 and TRBJ1-3; TRBD1 aligns across 8 bases. CDR1 SNHLY and CDR2 FYNNEI come from the germline V gene. V lost 7 bases to trimming and J lost 9 bases; unmatched junction nucleotides: 14. The length of the CDR3 is 15 residues.

J is TRBJ1-4 and V is TRBV7-2, with 8 bases lining up with TRBD1. CDR3 size: 14 residues. Germline CDR1 reads SGHTA; CDR2 reads FQGNSA. V gave up 4 bases and J gave up 8 bases; unmatched junction bases: 6. The DNA for the CDR3 is TGTGCCAGCAGCTCGGGACAGGTTCGGGAAAAACTGTTTTTT. It codes for CASSSGQVREKLFF. The full variable domain, with the rest looked up from reference TRBV7-2 and TRBJ1-4, is GAGVSQSPSNKVTEKGKDVELRCDPISGHTALYWYRQSLGQGLEFLIYFQGNSAPDKSGLPSDRFSAERTGGSVSTLTIQRTQQEDSAVYLCASSSGQVREKLFFGSGTQLSVL.

The gene calls are TRBV6-6 and TRBJ1-1; no definite D call. The CDR3 has 14 residues. Germline CDR1 and CDR2: MNHNY and SVGAGI (reference sequence). Trimming took 2 bases from V and 4 from J, leaving 11 bases between them. CDR3 protein: CASSYGGLGTEAFF. Written as DNA, the CDR3 is TGTGCCAGCAGTTACGGAGGGTTGGGCACTGAAGCTTTCTTT.

The chain couples TRBV10-2 to TRBJ2-5; no clear D. There are 15 residues in the CDR3. Trimming left V 9 bases short and J 0 bases short, with 17 bases between. The germline CDR1 and CDR2 sequences are WSHSY and SAAADI. CDR3 protein: CARSRSLPNQETQYF. CDR3 in DNA: TGCGCCAGGAGCCGATCTCTTCCCAACCAAGAGACCCAGTACTTC.